The 28 T cell receptor beta chains presented below share a single source sample, sequenced in a study of blood T cell repertoires in COVID-19. Clones were read by immunoSEQ multiplex PCR, and TCRdb kept only the in-frame ones, dropping some. Among hundreds of thousands of clones listed, approximately 87% were seen once. Material: PBMCs or T cells enriched from blood (not recorded which). These receptors all come from a man aged 40-50 years in a cohort exposed to, infected with or recovered from COVID-19 (not recorded which).

V and J are TRBV29-1 and TRBJ2-7; the D is unclear. The CDR3 sequence is 15 residues long. Germline loops: CDR1 SQVTM, CDR2 ANQGSEA. With 2 bases removed from V and 0 bases from J, the gap between germline ends came to 14 bases. CDR3 sequence: CSVEFWWNSSYEQYF. CDR3 DNA sequence: TGCAGCGTTGAATTCTGGTGGAACAGCTCCTACGAGCAGTACTTC.

V gene TRBV6-1 combines with J gene TRBJ2-2, with D possibly matching TRBD2 (5 bases). CDR1 is MNHNS and CDR2 is SASEGT in the germline V gene. This CDR3 region has 14 residues. V lost 2 bases and J 5 bases, leaving 9 bases between the germline ends. This CDR3 reads CASSELASTGELFF. CDR3 DNA: TGTGCCAGCAGTGAACTAGCCTCTACCGGGGAGCTGTTTTTT.

V is TRBV2 and J is TRBJ2-3; 11 nucleotides match TRBD2. Germline V gene lookup returns CDR1 SNHLY and CDR2 FYNNEI. The CDR3 is 16 amino acids. After removal of 7 bases from V and 5 bases from J, the junction contained 11 bases not matched to a gene. CDR3 in DNA: TGTGCCAGCACAAAGGGCCTAGCGGGAGGTAGAGATACGCAGTATTTT. As protein: CASTKGLAGGRDTQYF.

The chain employs TRBV7-6 and TRBJ2-1, with a possible D match to TRBD2 (6 bases). The CDR3 contains 12 residues. Germline V gives CDR1 SGHVS, CDR2 FNYEAQ. With 5 bases removed from V and 10 bases from J, the gap between germline ends came to 12 bases. The CDR3 spells CASSHPGREQFF. In DNA, the CDR3 is TGTGCCAGCAGCCACCCGGGGAGGGAGCAGTTCTTC. The entire variable domain, with the rest obtained from reference TRBV7-6 and TRBJ2-1, is as follows: GAGVSQSPRYKVTKRGQDVALRCDPISGHVSLYWYRQALGQGPEFLTYFNYEAQQDKSGLPNDRFSAERPEGSISTLTIQRTEQRDSAMYRCASSHPGREQFFGPGTRLTVL.

This clone was seen many times. The chain has TRBV15 and TRBJ2-3, with 12 bases identical to TRBD2. CDR1 LNHNV and CDR2 YYDKDF come from the germline V gene (reference sequence). There are 18 residues in the CDR3. The junction had 9 bases not matched to a gene; V was cut back by 5 bases and J by 0 bases. CDR3 in DNA: TGTGCCACCAGCTCCAAGACTAGCGGGAGATCAAGCACAGATACGCAGTATTTT. It codes for CATSSKTSGRSSTDTQYF.

The chain uses TRBV30 and TRBJ2-6; D is uncertain. V was shortened by 4 bases and J by 3 bases, with 13 bases between the two germline ends. Germline V gene sequence: CDR1 GTSNPN, CDR2 SVGIG (reference sequence). The CDR3 extends over 15 amino acids. CDR3 residues: CAWNALTGGANVLTF. The CDR3 DNA is TGTGCCTGGAATGCTTTAACGGGTGGGGCCAACGTCCTGACTTTC.

The rearrangement links TRBV18 to TRBJ2-1; 9 bases line up with TRBD1. The CDR3 is made up of 15 amino acids. Germline loops: CDR1 KGHSH, CDR2 LQKENI. Unmatched junction bases numbered 3, after V lost 3 bases and J lost 3 bases. The CDR3 coding sequence is TGTGCCAGCTCACCGGAGACAGGGGGCTACAATGAGCAGTTCTTC. Protein product: CASSPETGGYNEQFF. The whole variable domain, remainder taken from reference TRBV18 and TRBJ2-1, is NAGVMQNPRHLVRRRGQEARLRCSPMKGHSHVYWYRQLPEEGLKFMVYLQKENIIDESGMPKERFSAEFPKEGPSILRIQQVVRGDSAAYFCASSPETGGYNEQFFGPGTRLTVL.

The V gene is TRBV19, the J gene TRBJ2-3; tentative D call: TRBD2 (5 bases). This CDR3 is 12 amino acids long. V lost 3 bases and J 5 bases, leaving 6 bases between the germline ends. Germline assignment: CDR1 LNHDA and CDR2 SQIVND (reference sequence). In DNA, the CDR3 is TGTGCCAGTAGTATTCGGGGAGATACGCAGTATTTT. It specifies CASSIRGDTQYF.

J is TRBJ2-1 and V is TRBV18; the D gene is possibly TRBD2 (5 bases). The V gene lost 2 bases and the J gene lost 7 bases, with 15 bases spanning the gap. Germline V gene data show CDR1 as KGHSH and CDR2 as LQKENI. This CDR3 spans 15 amino acids. The CDR3 protein is CASSPLQSGINEQFF. The CDR3, as DNA: TGTGCCAGCTCACCATTACAGTCGGGAATAAATGAGCAGTTCTTC.

The chain couples TRBV6-5 to TRBJ1-4; 8 bases agree with TRBD1. The CDR3 runs 15 residues. The ends lost 1 base at V and 6 bases at J; junction bases unmatched: 4. Germline V CDR1 and CDR2: MNHEY, SVGAGI. CDR3 in amino acids: CASSYYTGGHEKLFF. Written as DNA, the CDR3 is TGTGCCAGCAGTTACTATACAGGGGGTCATGAAAAACTGTTTTTT.

The CDR3 bases are TGTGCCAGCAGTAGACAGGGGGCTGAGTATGGCTACACCTTC. Translating it yields CASSRQGAEYGYTF. The chain carries TRBV9 and TRBJ1-2; 10 bases align to TRBD1. This CDR3 has 14 residues. Germline values: CDR1 SGDLS, CDR2 YYNGEE. V lost 5 bases to trimming and J lost 5 bases; unmatched junction nucleotides: 6.

The chain has TRBV28 and TRBJ2-1; TRBD2 might be the D (6 bases). Germline values: CDR1 MDHEN, CDR2 SYDVKM. V was clipped by 5 bases and J by 6 bases, with 11 bases between them. This CDR3 spans 13 amino acids. The DNA of the CDR3 is TGTGCCAGCAGTAGGTGGGAGGCCAATGAGCAGTTCTTC. Its translation is CASSRWEANEQFF.

The V gene is TRBV6-5, the J gene TRBJ2-7; 13 nucleotides align to TRBD2. This CDR3 spans 14 amino acids. Germline V lookup: CDR1 MNHEY, CDR2 SVGAGI. V trimming: 6 bases; J trimming: 6 bases; junction bases outside the gene matches: 5. The CDR3: CASRGTSGTPEQYF. DNA for the CDR3: TGTGCCAGCAGGGGGACTAGCGGGACCCCCGAGCAGTACTTC.

The CDR3 here is CASSSTGDTQYF. As DNA, the CDR3 is TGCGCCAGCAGCTCCACTGGAGATACGCAGTATTTT. The genes are TRBV5-1 and TRBJ2-3, with no clear D. Looked up from germline, CDR1 is SGHRS and CDR2 is YFSETQ. The V gene lost 3 bases and the J gene lost 5 bases, with 7 bases spanning the gap. The CDR3 is made up of 12 amino acids.

The rearrangement uses TRBV12-5 and TRBJ2-7; D remains unclear. Germline values: CDR1 LGHNT, CDR2 FRNRAP. Trimming removed 3 bases from V and 6 bases from J, with 6 bases in between. This CDR3 has 11 amino acids. CDR3 residues: CASGFRGEQYF. CDR3 bases: TGTGCTAGTGGTTTTCGCGGCGAGCAGTACTTC.

The CDR3 coding sequence is TGCGCCAGCAGCCGGACAGGGGAAAACACTGAAGCTTTCTTT. Translation: CASSRTGENTEAFF. This chain links TRBV5-1 with TRBJ1-1, with 9 bases fitting TRBD1. This CDR3 has 14 residues. Germline V gives CDR1 SGHRS, CDR2 YFSETQ. J gave up 2 bases and V 4 bases, and 3 bases lay outside the gene matches.

V gene TRBV28 combines with J gene TRBJ1-5; 8 positions match TRBD1. V lost 7 bases and J lost 6; bases outside the gene matches: 11. CDR3 length: 15 amino acids. CDR1 MDHEN and CDR2 SYDVKM come from the germline V gene. CDR3 loop: CASTLLTGAVQPQHF. The CDR3 bases are TGTGCCAGCACCCTCTTGACAGGGGCGGTTCAGCCCCAGCATTTT.

The sample holds a few counts of this clone. This chain links TRBV28 with TRBJ2-7; 9 bases agree with TRBD1. Germline assignment: CDR1 MDHEN and CDR2 SYDVKM. The CDR3 is made up of 16 amino acids. The junction had 16 bases not matched to a gene; V was cut back by 7 bases and J by 6 bases. Here the CDR3 reads CASTRRVGTGFSEQYF. The CDR3 bases are TGTGCCAGCACCCGACGCGTCGGGACAGGGTTTAGCGAGCAGTACTTC.

The genes are TRBV5-1 and TRBJ1-1; no definite D call. In germline, CDR1 is SGHRS, CDR2 YFSETQ. The CDR3 length is 13 residues. Between the trimmed V and J ends, which lost 2 bases and 8 bases, there was a span of 13 bases. CDR3 region: CASSLNYRSEAFF. CDR3 nucleotides: TGCGCCAGCAGCTTAAATTATCGGTCCGAAGCTTTCTTT.

This chain joins TRBV7-2 and TRBJ1-1, with TRBD1 as a possible D gene (5 bases). V lost 1 base to trimming and J lost 5 bases, with 14 bases between them. Germline V CDR1 and CDR2: SGHTA, FQGNSA. The CDR3 has 15 residues. CDR3 in amino acids: CASSLGRGGLTEAFF. The CDR3 DNA sequence: TGTGCCAGCAGCTTAGGTCGGGGGGGTTTGACTGAAGCTTTCTTT.

CDR3 sequence reads: CASSLPSGGNTEAFF. CDR3 bases: TGTGCCAGCAGCTTGCCCAGCGGGGGGAACACTGAAGCTTTCTTT. The rearrangement joins TRBV5-5 to TRBJ1-1; D is possibly TRBD1 (5 bases). The CDR3 sequence is 15 residues long. V was clipped by 1 base and J by 1 base, with 11 bases between them. CDR1 is SGHKS, CDR2 YYEKEE, per germline (reference sequence).

The chain recombines TRBV28 with TRBJ2-1; maybe TRBD2 (6 bases). Trimming removed 1 base from V and 4 bases from J, with 11 bases in between. The CDR3 consists of 15 residues. CDR1 and CDR2 (germline): MDHEN, SYDVKM. CDR3 in amino acids: CASSLLGGTYNEQFF. CDR3 nucleotides: TGTGCCAGCAGTTTATTGGGAGGTACTTACAATGAGCAGTTCTTC. Together with reference TRBV28 and TRBJ2-1, the CDR3 gives the full variable domain: DVKVTQSSRYLVKRTGEKVFLECVQDMDHENMFWYRQDPGLGLRLIYFSYDVKMKEKGDIPEGYSVSREKKERFSLILESASTNQTSMYLCASSLLGGTYNEQFFGPGTRLTVL.

This clone has a single count. The chain combines TRBV25-1 with TRBJ1-4, with TRBD1 matching over 8 bases. Germline loops: CDR1 MGHDK, CDR2 SYGVNS. J gave up 8 bases and V 3 bases, and 5 bases lay outside the gene matches. CDR3 length: 14 residues. CDR3 sequence reads: CASSDDRGSEKLFF. CDR3 sequence (DNA): TGTGCCAGCAGTGATGACAGGGGCAGCGAAAAACTGTTTTTT.

V gene TRBV11-2 combines with J gene TRBJ2-7; 13 bases are a match to TRBD2. The CDR3 consists of 14 residues. Germline assignment: CDR1 SGHAT and CDR2 FQNNGV. V gave up 8 bases and J gave up 2 bases; unmatched junction bases: 3. In DNA, the CDR3 is TGTGCCAGCGGACTAGCGGGAGTAACCTACGAGCAGTACTTC. Its translation is CASGLAGVTYEQYF.

The chain combines TRBV19 with TRBJ1-5; D is uncertain. The ends were cut back, 5 bases at V and 6 bases at J, with 8 bases in the middle. Germline lookup yields CDR1 LNHDA and CDR2 SQIVND (reference sequence). This CDR3 has 12 residues. The CDR3 spells CASSPPGQPQHF. In DNA, the CDR3 is TGTGCCAGTAGTCCACCGGGTCAGCCCCAGCATTTT. Full variable domain (missing parts from reference TRBV19 and TRBJ1-5): DGGITQSPKYLFRKEGQNVTLSCEQNLNHDAMYWYRQDPGQGLRLIYYSQIVNDFQKGDIAEGYSVSREKKESFPLTVTSAQKNPTAFYLCASSPPGQPQHFGDGTRLSIL.

This CDR3 is CASRPGTGNGYTF. For the CDR3, the DNA is TGTGCCAGCAGGCCCGGGACAGGGAATGGCTACACCTTC. The chain has TRBV6-5 and TRBJ1-2, with 9 positions matching TRBD1. This CDR3 has 13 residues. Germline CDR1 reads MNHEY; CDR2 reads SVGAGI. Trimming removed 6 bases from V and 6 bases from J; junction bases left unmatched: 5.

The chain combines TRBV3-1 (or the pseudogene TRBV3-2) with TRBJ2-1, with 13 nucleotides matching TRBD2. The CDR3 has 17 amino acids. V trimming: 6 bases; J trimming: 0 bases; junction bases outside the gene matches: 5. Germline V lookup: CDR1 LGHDT, CDR2 YNNKEL (reference sequence). As DNA, the CDR3 is TGTGCCAGCAGTCGAAGGACTAGCGGGAGCTCCTACAATGAGCAGTTCTTC. It is translated as CASSRRTSGSSYNEQFF.

V and J are TRBV3-1 (or the pseudogene TRBV3-2) and TRBJ2-1, with TRBD2 matching over 10 bases. Losses at the gene ends were 4 bases for V and 10 bases for J; bases not matched to a gene: 10. CDR3 length: 15 amino acids. Germline-derived CDR1 and CDR2 are LGHDT and YNNKEL (reference sequence). CDR3 amino acids: CASSPGLAEPLEQFF. In nucleotides, the CDR3 is TGTGCCAGCAGCCCTGGACTAGCGGAGCCGTTGGAGCAGTTCTTC.